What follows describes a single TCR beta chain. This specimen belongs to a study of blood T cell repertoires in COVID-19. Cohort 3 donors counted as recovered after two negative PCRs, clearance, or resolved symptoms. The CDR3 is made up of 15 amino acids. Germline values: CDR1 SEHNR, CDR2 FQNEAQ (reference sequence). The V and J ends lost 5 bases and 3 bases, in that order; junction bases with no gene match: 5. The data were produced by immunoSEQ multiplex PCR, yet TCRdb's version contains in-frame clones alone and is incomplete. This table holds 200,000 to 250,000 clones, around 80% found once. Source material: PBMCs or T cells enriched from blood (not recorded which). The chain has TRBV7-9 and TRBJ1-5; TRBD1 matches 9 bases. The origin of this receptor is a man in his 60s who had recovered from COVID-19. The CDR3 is CASSTGTGTNQPQHF. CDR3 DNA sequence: TGTGCCAGCAGCACAGGGACAGGGACCAATCAGCCCCAGCATTTT. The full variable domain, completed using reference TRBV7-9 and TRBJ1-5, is DTGVSQNPRHKITKRGQNVTFRCDPISEHNRLYWYRQTLGQGPEFLTYFQNEAQLEKSRLLSDRFSAERPKGSFSTLEIQRTEQGDSAMYLCASSTGTGTNQPQHFGDGTRLSIL.